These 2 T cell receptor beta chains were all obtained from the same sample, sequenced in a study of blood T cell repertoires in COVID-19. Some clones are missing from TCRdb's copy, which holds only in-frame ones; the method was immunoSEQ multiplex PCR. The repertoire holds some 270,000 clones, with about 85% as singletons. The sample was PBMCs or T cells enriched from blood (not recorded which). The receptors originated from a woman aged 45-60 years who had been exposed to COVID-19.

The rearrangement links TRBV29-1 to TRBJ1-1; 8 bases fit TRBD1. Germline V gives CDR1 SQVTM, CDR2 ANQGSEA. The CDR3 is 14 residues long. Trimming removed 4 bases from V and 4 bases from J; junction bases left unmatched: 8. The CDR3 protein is CSVAPGGVGTEAFF. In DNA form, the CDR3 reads TGCAGCGTTGCCCCAGGGGGCGTTGGCACTGAAGCTTTCTTT.

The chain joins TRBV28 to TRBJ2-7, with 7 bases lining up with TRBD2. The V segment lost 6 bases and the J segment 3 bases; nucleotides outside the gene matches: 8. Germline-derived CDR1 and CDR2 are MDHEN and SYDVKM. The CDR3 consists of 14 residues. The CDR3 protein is CASRPGLVDYEQYF. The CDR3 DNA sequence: TGTGCCAGCAGGCCCGGACTAGTCGACTACGAGCAGTACTTC.